The rows below give T cell receptor beta chains drawn from one sample of a study of beta chain features in type 1 diabetes. Sequencing was performed with immunoSEQ multiplex PCR; in TCRdb, only in-frame clones are kept and a portion is missing. The data hold about 16,000 clones, with approximately 55% observed a single time. The sequenced sample was stem cell memory CD4+ T cells from blood. The receptors come from a woman under 30 in good health. CDR3s include the opening cysteine and the closing phenylalanine or tryptophan. A D gene is named only where the DNA matches it firmly.

d_call j_call v_call cdr3_aa
. TRBJ1-1 TRBV6-5 CASSYRGSSEAFF
TRBD1 TRBJ1-1 TRBV23-1 CAILRLQGAVDTEAFF
. TRBJ2-2 TRBV5-5 CASSSPGGTGELFF
TRBD2 TRBJ2-7 TRBV19 CASSTLAESYEQYF
TRBD2 TRBJ2-1 TRBV7-2 CASSSPLAALDNEQFF
. TRBJ1-2 TRBV2 CASRGGETDGYTF
TRBD2 TRBJ2-3 TRBV7-6 CASSSGLAGVSTDTQYF
. TRBJ2-7 TRBV19 CASSIDGSRREQYF
. TRBJ2-7 TRBV2 CASKLAGTPTEQYF
TRBD1 TRBJ1-4 TRBV6-6 CASRGQGATNEKLFF
TRBD1 TRBJ2-5 TRBV30 CAWSVRTGGTETQYF
. TRBJ1-5 TRBV7-2 CASSLLRGPKPQHF
. TRBJ1-1 TRBV6-5 CASSRLDRQNTEAFF
. TRBJ1-1 TRBV5-5 CASSRSTEAFF
TRBD2 TRBJ2-1 TRBV28 CASSSISGGTSYNEQFF
TRBD1 TRBJ1-6 TRBV19 CASSQMDRGGSPLHF
. TRBJ2-6 TRBV21-1 CASGLAGAGGTNVLTF
TRBD2 TRBJ2-5 TRBV9 CASSVLAGGQETQYF
TRBD1 TRBJ1-2 TRBV5-4 CASSKTGGNYGYTF
TRBD1 TRBJ2-2 TRBV28 CASSPGQGSWVLRTGELFF
. TRBJ2-3 TRBV14 CASSQGGHPSTDTQYF
. TRBJ2-5 TRBV5-1 CASSLERGLTMLQETQYF
TRBD1 TRBJ1-1 TRBV25-1 CASTGTGGFEAFF
. TRBJ1-1 TRBV7-2 CASSLEARFNSAEAFF
. . TRBV18 CASSRGQNSYEQYF
TRBD1 TRBJ2-5 TRBV30 CAWSVQGNQETQYF
TRBD1 TRBJ1-1 TRBV5-1 CASSSYRGGSTEAFF
TRBD1 TRBJ1-2 TRBV27 CASRKDRGDNYGYTF
TRBD1 TRBJ2-7 TRBV5-5 CASSLAGSQGEKQYF
TRBD1 TRBJ2-1 TRBV30 CAWSRDRGLNEQFF
. TRBJ2-2 TRBV5-1 CASSLSSVEPGELFF
TRBD1 TRBJ1-2 TRBV7-2 CASSLITGGELGYTF
. TRBJ1-1 TRBV7-9 CASNLQRTEAFF
. TRBJ2-1 TRBV7-7 CASSSSRARGGEQFF
. TRBJ2-5 TRBV4-3 CASSEGPLQETQYF
. TRBJ1-5 TRBV7-9 CASSLSGDNQPQHF
TRBD1 TRBJ2-5 TRBV6-4 CASSAGTEETQYF
TRBD1 TRBJ2-3 TRBV7-3 CASSLQGTDTQYF
TRBD2 TRBJ2-3 TRBV5-4 CASSPALAGGTDTQYF
. TRBJ2-7 TRBV14 CASSQQFYEQYF
TRBD1 TRBJ1-1 TRBV5-4 CASSPRQGWGTEAFF
. TRBJ2-3 TRBV6-5 CASSYSRAGTQYF
. TRBJ1-1 TRBV10-3 CAISSRGGNTEAFF
TRBD2 TRBJ2-7 TRBV18 CASSPPGLASEQYF
TRBD1 TRBJ2-7 TRBV30 CAWSVQGYEQYF
TRBD1 TRBJ1-1 TRBV6-1 CASSEAYRGGTEAFF
. TRBJ2-5 TRBV2 CASSETRAGETQYF
TRBD2 TRBJ2-1 TRBV5-1 CASSLPRLAGSSYNEQFF
. TRBJ2-7 TRBV7-9 CASSLAQGGSPLYEQYF
TRBD2 TRBJ2-7 TRBV5-1 CASSLGTSGSFQPPYEQYF
. TRBJ2-2 TRBV19 CASTVGPAGTGELFF